This T cell receptor beta chain originates from a study of blood T cell repertoires in COVID-19. Across the study: Samples taken during acute and convalescent COVID-19 were collected in the United States, Italy and Spain.

Original analysis: Amplification from reference gene primers served as the basis for estimated nucleated cell counts. Sequenced by immunoSEQ multiplex PCR; TCRdb stores in-frame clones only, minus some. V, J and clone size derive from that table, while D and trimming were established from the DNA sequence. The data hold 250,000 to 300,000 clones, with around 90% observed a single time. This TCR came from a woman aged 40 to 49 who had recovered from COVID-19. The sample comprised peripheral blood.

The CDR3 DNA reads as TGTGCCAGCAGCTTAGAAGGGAGGACCTACAATGAGCAGTTCTTC. It encodes CASSLEGRTYNEQFF. This sequence joins TRBV7-9 and TRBJ2-1; D possibly corresponds to TRBD2 (6 bases). The germline V gene has CDR1 SEHNR and CDR2 FQNEAQ (reference sequence). The CDR3 length is 15 residues. The ends were cut back, 1 base at V and 2 bases at J, with 9 bases in the middle.